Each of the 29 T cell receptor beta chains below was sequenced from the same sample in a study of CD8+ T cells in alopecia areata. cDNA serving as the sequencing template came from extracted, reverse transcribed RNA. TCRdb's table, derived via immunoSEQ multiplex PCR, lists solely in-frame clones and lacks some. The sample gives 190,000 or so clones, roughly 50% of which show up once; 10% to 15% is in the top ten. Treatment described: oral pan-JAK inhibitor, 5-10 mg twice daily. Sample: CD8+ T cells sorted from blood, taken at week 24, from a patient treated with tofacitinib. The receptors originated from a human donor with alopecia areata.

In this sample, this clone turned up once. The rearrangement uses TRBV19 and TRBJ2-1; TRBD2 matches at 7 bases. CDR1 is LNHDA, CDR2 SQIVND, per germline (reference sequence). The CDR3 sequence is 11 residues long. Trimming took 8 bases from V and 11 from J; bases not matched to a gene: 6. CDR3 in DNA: TGTGCCAGTCTTGTCGGGACTAAGCAGTTCTTC. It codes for CASLVGTKQFF.

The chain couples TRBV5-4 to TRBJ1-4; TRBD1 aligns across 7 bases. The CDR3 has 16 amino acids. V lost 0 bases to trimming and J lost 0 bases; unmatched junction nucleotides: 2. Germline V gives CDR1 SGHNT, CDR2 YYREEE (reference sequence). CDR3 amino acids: CASSLGDRPTNEKLFF. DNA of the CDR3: TGTGCCAGCAGCTTGGGGGACAGACCAACTAATGAAAAACTGTTTTTT.

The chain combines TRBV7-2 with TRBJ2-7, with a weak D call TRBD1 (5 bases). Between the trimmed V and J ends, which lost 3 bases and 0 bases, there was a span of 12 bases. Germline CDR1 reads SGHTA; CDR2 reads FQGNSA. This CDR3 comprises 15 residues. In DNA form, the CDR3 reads TGTGCCAGCAGCTTGGTAGGGGCGAGCTCCTACGAGCAGTACTTC. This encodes CASSLVGASSYEQYF.

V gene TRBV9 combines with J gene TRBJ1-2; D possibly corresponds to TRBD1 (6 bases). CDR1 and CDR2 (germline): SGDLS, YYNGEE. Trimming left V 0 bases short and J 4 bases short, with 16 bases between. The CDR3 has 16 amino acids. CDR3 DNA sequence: TGTGCCAGCAGCGTAGCTGGAAGGGGGGCGAGCTATGGCTACACCTTC. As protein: CASSVAGRGASYGYTF.

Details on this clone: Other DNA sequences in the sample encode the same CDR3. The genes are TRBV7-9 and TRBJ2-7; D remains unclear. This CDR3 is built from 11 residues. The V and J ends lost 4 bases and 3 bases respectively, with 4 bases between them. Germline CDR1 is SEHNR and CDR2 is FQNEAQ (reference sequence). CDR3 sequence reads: CASSSVYEQYF. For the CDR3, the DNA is TGTGCCAGCAGCTCCGTCTACGAGCAGTACTTC.

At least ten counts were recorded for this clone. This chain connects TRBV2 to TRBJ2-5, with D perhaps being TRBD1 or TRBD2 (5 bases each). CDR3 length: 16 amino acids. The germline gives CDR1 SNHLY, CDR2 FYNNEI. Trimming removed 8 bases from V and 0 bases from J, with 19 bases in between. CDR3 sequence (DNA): TGTGCCAGCTATCCCGGGACCCCAAAGCACCAAGAGACCCAGTACTTC. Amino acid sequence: CASYPGTPKHQETQYF.

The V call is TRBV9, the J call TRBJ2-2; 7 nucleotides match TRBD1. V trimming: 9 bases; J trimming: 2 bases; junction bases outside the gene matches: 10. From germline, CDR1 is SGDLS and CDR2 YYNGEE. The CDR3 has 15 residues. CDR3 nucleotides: TGTGCCACCTCCCGGACAGGAGCCAACACCGGGGAGCTGTTTTTT. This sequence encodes CATSRTGANTGELFF.

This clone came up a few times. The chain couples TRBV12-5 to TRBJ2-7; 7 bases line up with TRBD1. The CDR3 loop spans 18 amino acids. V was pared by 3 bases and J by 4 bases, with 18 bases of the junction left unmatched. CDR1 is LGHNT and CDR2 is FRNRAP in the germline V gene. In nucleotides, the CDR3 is TGTGCTAGTGGTTTCCCCTTACAGTTGGGGACAGCTTTTTACGAGCAGTACTTC. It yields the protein CASGFPLQLGTAFYEQYF.

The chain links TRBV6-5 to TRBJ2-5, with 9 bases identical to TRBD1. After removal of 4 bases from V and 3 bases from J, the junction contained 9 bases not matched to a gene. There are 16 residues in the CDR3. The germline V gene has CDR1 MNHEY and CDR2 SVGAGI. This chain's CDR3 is CASSLMNRGPEETQYF. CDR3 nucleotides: TGTGCCAGCAGTTTAATGAACAGGGGGCCCGAAGAGACCCAGTACTTC.

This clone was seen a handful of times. Here the CDR3 DNA reads TGCGCCAGCAGGCCGACGCCGGGGACTCAACACAATGAGCAGTTCTTC. Translated: CASRPTPGTQHNEQFF. V and J are TRBV5-1 and TRBJ2-1; D possibly corresponds to TRBD2 (6 bases). CDR1 is SGHRS, CDR2 YFSETQ, per germline. The ends were cut back, 5 bases at V and 5 bases at J, with 20 bases in the middle. The CDR3 is made up of 16 amino acids. Looking up the rest from reference TRBV5-1 and TRBJ2-1 gives the full variable domain: KAGVTQTPRYLIKTRGQQVTLSCSPISGHRSVSWYQQTPGQGLQFLFEYFSETQRNKGNFPGRFSGRQFSNSRSEMNVSTLELGDSALYLCASRPTPGTQHNEQFFGPGTRLTVL.

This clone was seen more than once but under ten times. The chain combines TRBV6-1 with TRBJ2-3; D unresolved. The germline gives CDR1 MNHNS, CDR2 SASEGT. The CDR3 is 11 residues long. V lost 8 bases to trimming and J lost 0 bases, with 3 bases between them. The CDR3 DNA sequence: TGTGCCAGCGAGAGCACAGATACGCAGTATTTT. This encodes CASESTDTQYF.

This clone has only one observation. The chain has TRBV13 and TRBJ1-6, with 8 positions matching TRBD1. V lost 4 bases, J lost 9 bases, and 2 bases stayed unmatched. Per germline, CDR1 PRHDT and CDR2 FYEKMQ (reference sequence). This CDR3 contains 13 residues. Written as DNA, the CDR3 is TGTGCCAGCAGCTCAACAGGGGGTTCACCCCTCCACTTT. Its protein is CASSSTGGSPLHF.

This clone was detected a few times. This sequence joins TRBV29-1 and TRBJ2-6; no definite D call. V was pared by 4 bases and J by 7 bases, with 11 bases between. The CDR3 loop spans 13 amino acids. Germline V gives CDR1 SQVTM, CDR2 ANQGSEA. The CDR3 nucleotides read TGCAGCGTTGTCCGTCTATCAGCCAACGTCCTGACTTTC. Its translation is CSVVRLSANVLTF.

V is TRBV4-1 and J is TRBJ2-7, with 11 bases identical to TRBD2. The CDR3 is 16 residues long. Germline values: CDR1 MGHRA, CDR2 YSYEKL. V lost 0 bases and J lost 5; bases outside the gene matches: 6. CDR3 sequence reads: CASSQDHNSGGDEQYF. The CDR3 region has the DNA TGCGCCAGCAGCCAAGATCATAATAGCGGGGGGGACGAGCAGTACTTC.

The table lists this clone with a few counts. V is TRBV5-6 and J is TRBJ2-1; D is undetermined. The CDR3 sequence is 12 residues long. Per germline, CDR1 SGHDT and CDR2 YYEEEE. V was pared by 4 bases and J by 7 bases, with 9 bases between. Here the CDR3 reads CASSESGNEQFF. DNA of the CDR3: TGTGCCAGCAGCGAGAGTGGGAATGAGCAGTTCTTC.

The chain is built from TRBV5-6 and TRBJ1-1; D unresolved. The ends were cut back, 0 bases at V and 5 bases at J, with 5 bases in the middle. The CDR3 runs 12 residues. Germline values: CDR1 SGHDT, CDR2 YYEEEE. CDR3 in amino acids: CASSLGLTEAFF. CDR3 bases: TGTGCCAGCAGCTTGGGATTGACTGAAGCTTTCTTT.

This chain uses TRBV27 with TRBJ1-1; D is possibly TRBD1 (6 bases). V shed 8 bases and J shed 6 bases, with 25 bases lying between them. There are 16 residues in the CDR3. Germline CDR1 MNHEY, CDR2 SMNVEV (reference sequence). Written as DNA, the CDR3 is TGTGCCAGCTCACGGTCCCCGGGGGGGGCAGCCGCTGAAGCTTTCTTT. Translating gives CASSRSPGGAAAEAFF.

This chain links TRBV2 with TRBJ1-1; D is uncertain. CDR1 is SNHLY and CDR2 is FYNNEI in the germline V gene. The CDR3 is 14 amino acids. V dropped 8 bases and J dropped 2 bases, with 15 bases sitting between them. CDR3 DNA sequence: TGTGCCAGCCACACCGGGCAGATAAACACTGAAGCTTTCTTT. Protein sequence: CASHTGQINTEAFF. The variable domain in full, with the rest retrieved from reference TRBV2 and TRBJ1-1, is EPEVTQTPSHQVTQMGQEVILRCVPISNHLYFYWYRQILGQKVEFLVSFYNNEISEKSEIFDDQFSVERPDGSNFTLKIRSTKLEDSAMYFCASHTGQINTEAFFGQGTRLTVV.

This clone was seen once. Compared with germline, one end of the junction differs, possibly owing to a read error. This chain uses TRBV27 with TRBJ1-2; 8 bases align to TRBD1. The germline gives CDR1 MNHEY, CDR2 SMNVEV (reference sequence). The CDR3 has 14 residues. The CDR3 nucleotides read TGTGCCAGCAGGTTATCCGGACAGGGTTATGGCTACACCTTC. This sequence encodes CASRLSGQGYGYTF.

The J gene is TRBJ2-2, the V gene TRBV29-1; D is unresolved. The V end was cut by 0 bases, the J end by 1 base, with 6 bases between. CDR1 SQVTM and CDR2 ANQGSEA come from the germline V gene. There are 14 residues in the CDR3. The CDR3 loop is CSVEDAGNTGELFF. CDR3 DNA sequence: TGCAGCGTTGAAGACGCAGGGAACACCGGGGAGCTGTTTTTT.

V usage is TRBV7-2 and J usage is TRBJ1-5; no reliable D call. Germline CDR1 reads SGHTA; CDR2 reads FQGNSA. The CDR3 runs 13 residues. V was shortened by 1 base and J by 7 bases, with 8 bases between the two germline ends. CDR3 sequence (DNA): TGTGCCAGCAGCTTAGGGTTGAGCCAGCCCCAGCATTTT. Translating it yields CASSLGLSQPQHF.

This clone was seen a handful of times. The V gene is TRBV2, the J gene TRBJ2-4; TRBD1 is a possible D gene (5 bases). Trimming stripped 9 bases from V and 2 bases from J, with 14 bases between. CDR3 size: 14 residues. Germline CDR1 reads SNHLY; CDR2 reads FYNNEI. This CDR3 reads CARQVSTTKNIQYF. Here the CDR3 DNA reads TGTGCCAGACAGGTCTCTACCACCAAAAACATTCAGTACTTC.

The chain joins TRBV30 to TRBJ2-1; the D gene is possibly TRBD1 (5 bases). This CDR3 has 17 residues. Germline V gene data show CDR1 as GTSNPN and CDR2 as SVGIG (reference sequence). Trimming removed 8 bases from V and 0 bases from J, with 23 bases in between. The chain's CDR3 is CAGHQSERASSYNEQFF. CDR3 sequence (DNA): TGTGCCGGACACCAATCGGAGCGAGCTAGCTCCTACAATGAGCAGTTCTTC. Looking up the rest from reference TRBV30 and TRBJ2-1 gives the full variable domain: SQTIHQWPATLVQPVGSPLSLECTVEGTSNPNLYWYRQAAGRGLQLLFYSVGIGQISSEVPQNLSASRPQDRQFILSSKKLLLSDSGFYLCAGHQSERASSYNEQFFGPGTRLTVL.

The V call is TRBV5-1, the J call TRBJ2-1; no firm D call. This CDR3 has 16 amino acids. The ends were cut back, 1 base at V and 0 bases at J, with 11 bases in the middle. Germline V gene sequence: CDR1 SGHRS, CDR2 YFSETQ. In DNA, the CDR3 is TGCGCCAGCAGCTTGAATTTTTGGGGCTCCTACAATGAGCAGTTCTTC. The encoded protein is CASSLNFWGSYNEQFF.

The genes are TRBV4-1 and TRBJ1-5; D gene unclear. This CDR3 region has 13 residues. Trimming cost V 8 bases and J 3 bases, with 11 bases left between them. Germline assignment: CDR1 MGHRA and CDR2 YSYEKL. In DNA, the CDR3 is TGCGCCAGCGCCAACAGTATCAATCAGCCCCAGCATTTT. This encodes CASANSINQPQHF.

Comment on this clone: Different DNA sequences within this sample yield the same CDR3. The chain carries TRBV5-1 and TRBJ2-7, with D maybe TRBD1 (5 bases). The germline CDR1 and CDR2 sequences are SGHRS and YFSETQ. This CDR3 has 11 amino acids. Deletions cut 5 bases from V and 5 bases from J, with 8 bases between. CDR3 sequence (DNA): TGCGCCAGCAGTCTAGGGGACGAGCAGTACTTC. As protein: CASSLGDEQYF.

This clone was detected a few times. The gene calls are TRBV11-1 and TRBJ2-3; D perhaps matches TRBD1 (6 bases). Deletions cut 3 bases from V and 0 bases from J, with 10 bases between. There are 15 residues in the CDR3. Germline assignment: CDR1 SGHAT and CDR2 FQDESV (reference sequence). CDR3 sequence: CASSLTGSSTDTQYF. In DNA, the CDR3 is TGTGCCAGCAGCTTGACAGGTTCTAGCACAGATACGCAGTATTTT. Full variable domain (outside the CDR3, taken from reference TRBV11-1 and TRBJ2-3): EAEVAQSPRYKITEKSQAVAFWCDPISGHATLYWYRQILGQGPELLVQFQDESVVDDSQLPKDRFSAERLKGVDSTLKIQPAELGDSAMYLCASSLTGSSTDTQYFGPGTRLTVL.

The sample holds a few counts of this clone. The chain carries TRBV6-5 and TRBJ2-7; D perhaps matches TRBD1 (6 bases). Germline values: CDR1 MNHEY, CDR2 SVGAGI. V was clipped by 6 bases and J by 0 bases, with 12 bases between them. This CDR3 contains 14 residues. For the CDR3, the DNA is TGTGCCAGCAGCAAGCAGGGGAGCTCCTACGAGCAGTACTTC. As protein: CASSKQGSSYEQYF.

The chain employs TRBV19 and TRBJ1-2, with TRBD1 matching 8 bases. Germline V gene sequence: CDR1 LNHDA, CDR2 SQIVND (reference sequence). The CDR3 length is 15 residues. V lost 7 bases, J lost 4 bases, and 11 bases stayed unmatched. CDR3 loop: CASTWDRSSFYGYTF. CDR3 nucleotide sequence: TGTGCCAGTACTTGGGACAGGTCCTCCTTCTATGGCTACACCTTC.